The sample holds many counts of the clone carrying this TCR beta chain. As yet, its antigen is unknown. These data originate in a study of T-cell memory formation after mild COVID-19. The wider study: For the most part, TCR clusters were specific to one donor. Broader study findings: Clones that shrank (day 15 to 85) were balanced CD4/CD8, whereas later expanders leaned CD4+. Nothing confirmed that second-wave clones peaking on day 37 were specific for SARS-CoV-2.

CDR3 length equals 12 residues. Deletions cut 6 bases from V and 9 bases from J, with 11 bases between. Germline CDR1 reads MNHEY; CDR2 reads SVGEGT. With constant-segment primers, 5'RACE yielded cDNA libraries of TCR alpha and TCR beta that carried sample barcodes and UMIs. TCRdb independently ran MiXCR on the 5' RACE reads; one entry per CDR3 protein. The table records some 450,000 distinct CDR3 sequences, 18% of them present only once. The specimen was PBMCs or a T cell subset sorted from them (not recorded which). This TCR was sampled from a young man who had mild COVID-19 (a few samples of this study predate the infection). Cell type and time point are not known. The J gene is TRBJ2-2, the V gene TRBV6-2 or TRBV6-3, with a possible D match to TRBD1 (5 bases). The CDR3: CASRTVLRELFF. The DNA for the CDR3 is TGTGCCAGCAGGACAGTACTGCGGGAGCTGTTTTTT.